Following are 21 T cell receptor beta chains from one sample sequenced in a study of beta chain features in type 1 diabetes. Study outcomes and limitations: Significant though moderate, a shortening of TCRB CDR3s appeared in all four CD4+ subsets of Type 1 diabetes patients.

No cognate antigen is known for these TCRs. The sequenced template was cDNA made from the entire isolated RNA. Here immunoSEQ multiplex PCR was the method, and the copy in TCRdb shows in-frame clones only, minus some. The sample carries more than 250,000 clones, around 22% recorded once. The sample consisted of naive CD4+ T cells from blood. These receptors were obtained from a woman aged 25-40 years with type 1 diabetes.

In the case of this clone: The junction departs from germline at one end; a sequencing error may be responsible. The chain joins TRBV27 to TRBJ1-5, with D tentatively TRBD1 (6 bases). This CDR3 is built from 14 residues. Per germline, CDR1 MNHEY and CDR2 SMNVEV (reference sequence). For the CDR3, the DNA is TGTGCCAGTAGTTTACAGGGCCAACCTTTAACCCAGCATTTT. This encodes CASSLQGQPLTQHF.

This rearrangement joins TRBV28 to TRBJ1-2; D ambiguous. Trimming took off 5 bases at V and 7 bases at J, with 14 bases between the two ends. Germline V gene data show CDR1 as MDHEN and CDR2 as SYDVKM. The CDR3 has 13 residues. CDR3 in amino acids: CASSERDNRGYTF. In DNA form, the CDR3 reads TGTGCCAGCAGTGAGAGGGATAATCGTGGCTACACCTTC.

This clone has a handful of counts. The rearrangement links TRBV7-9 to TRBJ2-5; D uncertain. The V gene's germline CDR1 is SEHNR and CDR2 FQNEAQ (reference sequence). The CDR3 runs 17 residues. V lost 0 bases, J lost 0 bases, and 14 bases lay in between. CDR3 DNA: TGTGCCAGCAGCTTAGCGCTTTCGGCAGGAAACCAAGAGACCCAGTACTTC. As protein: CASSLALSAGNQETQYF.

The V call is TRBV5-1, the J call TRBJ1-1; 9 bases are shared with TRBD1. Trimming took 9 bases from V and 4 from J; bases not matched to a gene: 7. The germline V gene encodes CDR1 SGHRS and CDR2 YFSETQ. The CDR3 has 13 amino acids. CDR3: CATSTGGPTEAFF. DNA for the CDR3: TGCGCCACCTCAACAGGGGGCCCCACTGAAGCTTTCTTT. Filled out from reference TRBV5-1 and TRBJ1-1, the complete variable domain reads KAGVTQTPRYLIKTRGQQVTLSCSPISGHRSVSWYQQTPGQGLQFLFEYFSETQRNKGNFPGRFSGRQFSNSRSEMNVSTLELGDSALYLCATSTGGPTEAFFGQGTRLTVV.

This clone was counted between two and nine times. This chain uses TRBV19 with TRBJ2-7; 10 nucleotides line up with TRBD2. The CDR3 covers 16 residues. The junction had 7 bases not matched to a gene; V was cut back by 5 bases and J by 0 bases. From germline, CDR1 is LNHDA and CDR2 SQIVND (reference sequence). CDR3 bases: TGTGCCAGTAGTTCCCTAGCGGGAGTTCGCTCCTACGAGCAGTACTTC. Protein product: CASSSLAGVRSYEQYF. Supplemented by reference TRBV19 and TRBJ2-7, the full variable domain reads DGGITQSPKYLFRKEGQNVTLSCEQNLNHDAMYWYRQDPGQGLRLIYYSQIVNDFQKGDIAEGYSVSREKKESFPLTVTSAQKNPTAFYLCASSSLAGVRSYEQYFGPGTRLTVT.

This chain joins TRBV7-2 and TRBJ2-4, with 9 bases matching TRBD1. J was trimmed by 6 bases and V by 2 bases; bases with no gene match: 5. Germline-derived CDR1 and CDR2 are SGHTA and FQGNSA. The CDR3 covers 15 residues. DNA of the CDR3: TGTGCCAGCAGCTTAAGGGGACAGGGATTAAACATTCAGTACTTC. Residues: CASSLRGQGLNIQYF.

This clone was counted only a few times. The chain links TRBV25-1 to TRBJ2-3, with D hard to call. Germline V gene sequence: CDR1 MGHDK, CDR2 SYGVNS. The CDR3 has 13 residues. Trimming shortened V by 7 bases and J by 1 base, and 9 bases separated the two germline ends. CDR3 in DNA: TGTGCCAGCACGGCCCGGGGCACAGATACGCAGTATTTT. Protein product: CASTARGTDTQYF.

The rearrangement links TRBV15 to TRBJ1-2; TRBD1 aligns across 7 bases. V shed 0 bases, J shed 4 bases, and the junction held 5 bases outside the gene matches. CDR3 size: 15 residues. Germline V gives CDR1 LNHNV, CDR2 YYDKDF (reference sequence). The CDR3 protein is CATSRDRGLIYGYTF. The CDR3 DNA sequence: TGTGCCACCAGCAGAGATAGGGGGCTCATCTATGGCTACACCTTC.

The genes are TRBV11-2 and TRBJ2-5; no reliable D call. The CDR3 is 15 amino acids. Germline lookup yields CDR1 SGHAT and CDR2 FQNNGV. The ends were cut back, 3 bases at V and 2 bases at J, with 13 bases in the middle. The CDR3 sequence is CASSLGVGGQETQYF. The CDR3 DNA is TGTGCCAGCAGCTTGGGCGTGGGTGGGCAAGAGACCCAGTACTTC.

CDR3 loop: CASSPTLLKRETQYF. The CDR3 nucleotides are TGTGCCAGCAGCCCCACCTTGCTGAAGCGAGAGACCCAGTACTTC. The V call is TRBV5-4, the J call TRBJ2-5; D is unclear. Germline CDR1 is SGHNT and CDR2 is YYREEE (reference sequence). Trimming removed 4 bases from V and 4 bases from J, with 17 bases in between. The CDR3 sequence is 15 residues long. Combining the CDR3 with reference TRBV5-4 and TRBJ2-5 gives the whole variable domain ETGVTQSPTHLIKTRGQQVTLRCSSQSGHNTVSWYQQALGQGPQFIFQYYREEENGRGNFPPRFSGLQFPNYSSELNVNALELDDSALYLCASSPTLLKRETQYFGPGTRLLVL.

This clone appeared a few times. The chain recombines TRBV2 with TRBJ1-2, with a possible D match to TRBD1 (6 bases). Trimming took 4 bases from V and 8 from J, leaving 20 bases between them. This CDR3 is built from 15 residues. The germline CDR1 and CDR2 sequences are SNHLY and FYNNEI. The CDR3 sequence: CASSGEGQSTGGYTF. CDR3 coding DNA: TGTGCCAGCAGTGGCGAAGGACAGTCGACCGGGGGCTACACCTTC.

V and J are TRBV5-1 and TRBJ2-1, with D hard to call. V was clipped by 1 base and J by 7 bases, with 6 bases between them. The germline V gene has CDR1 SGHRS and CDR2 YFSETQ. The CDR3 extends over 12 amino acids. The CDR3 DNA is TGCGCCAGCAGCTTGACAGAGAATGAGCAGTTCTTC. It encodes CASSLTENEQFF.

The chain is built from TRBV11-1 and TRBJ2-3; 7 bases are shared with TRBD2. V was pared by 1 base and J by 0 bases, with 4 bases of the junction left unmatched. CDR3 length equals 16 residues. In germline, CDR1 is SGHAT, CDR2 FQDESV (reference sequence). Here the CDR3 reads CASSLVGGGSTDTQYF. CDR3 DNA sequence: TGTGCCAGCAGCTTAGTCGGCGGGGGAAGCACAGATACGCAGTATTTT.

The chain combines TRBV7-3 with TRBJ2-2, with TRBD2 identical over 10 bases. From germline, CDR1 is SGHTA and CDR2 FQGTGA. The CDR3 contains 15 residues. J lost 4 bases, V lost 5 bases, and 4 bases had no gene match. The CDR3 loop is CASSVSGRATGELFF. CDR3 bases: TGTGCCAGCAGCGTAAGCGGGAGGGCCACCGGGGAGCTGTTTTTT.

This clone was seen only a few times. In the same sample, other DNA sequences code for this CDR3. The chain combines TRBV2 with TRBJ2-7, with 12 bases aligning to TRBD2. With V trimmed by 8 bases and J by 2 bases, 1 base remained unmatched. CDR1 and CDR2 (germline): SNHLY, FYNNEI. This CDR3 is built from 13 residues. CDR3: CASRTSGTYEQYF. The CDR3 DNA reads TGTGCCAGCCGGACTAGCGGGACCTACGAGCAGTACTTC.

Only a few counts were recorded for this clone. The chain uses TRBV7-3 and TRBJ2-1, with D possibly matching TRBD2 (5 bases). Germline-derived CDR1 and CDR2 are SGHTA and FQGTGA. Between the trimmed V and J ends, which lost 5 bases and 8 bases, there was a span of 19 bases. The CDR3 is 15 amino acids. The CDR3 DNA follows: TGTGCCAGCAGCCAAGTCGCTAGCTTCACCCATGAGCAGTTCTTC. Translated: CASSQVASFTHEQFF.

This clone came up a few times. Other DNA variants within this sample encode the same CDR3. The rearrangement uses TRBV20-1 and TRBJ2-7; 9 bases line up with TRBD1. The CDR3 runs 11 residues. Germline V gene sequence: CDR1 DFQATT, CDR2 SNEGSKA (reference sequence). Trimming at V came to 7 bases and at J to 4 bases, leaving 2 bases not matched to a gene. CDR3 nucleotide sequence: TGCAGTGGGACAGGGGATTACGAGCAGTACTTC. This translates into CSGTGDYEQYF.

This clone was picked up a small number of times. This sequence joins TRBV7-3 and TRBJ2-7, with TRBD1 matching 7 bases. From germline, CDR1 is SGHTA and CDR2 FQGTGA. The CDR3 contains 12 residues. Trimming at V came to 5 bases and at J to 8 bases, leaving 6 bases not matched to a gene. The chain's CDR3 is CASSASGGQQYF. In nucleotides, the CDR3 is TGTGCCAGCAGCGCCTCAGGGGGACAGCAGTACTTC.

The V call is TRBV7-2, the J call TRBJ2-5; the D is unclear. Germline V gene lookup returns CDR1 SGHTA and CDR2 FQGNSA. This CDR3 is 13 amino acids long. Between the trimmed V and J ends, which lost 3 bases and 2 bases, there was a span of 7 bases. The CDR3 region is CASSFVQQETQYF. The CDR3, as DNA: TGTGCCAGCAGCTTCGTACAGCAAGAGACCCAGTACTTC. The variable domain in full, with the rest retrieved from reference TRBV7-2 and TRBJ2-5, is GAGVSQSPSNKVTEKGKDVELRCDPISGHTALYWYRQSLGQGLEFLIYFQGNSAPDKSGLPSDRFSAERTGGSVSTLTIQRTQQEDSAVYLCASSFVQQETQYFGPGTRLLVL.

The rearrangement links TRBV15 to TRBJ2-2; the match to TRBD1 covers 7 bases. The CDR3 is 14 amino acids. From germline, CDR1 is LNHNV and CDR2 YYDKDF (reference sequence). The ends lost 6 bases at V and 4 bases at J; junction bases unmatched: 5. The CDR3 region has the DNA TGTGCCACCAGGGGCAGGGGGAGCACCGGGGAGCTGTTTTTT. Its protein product is CATRGRGSTGELFF.

V gene TRBV30 combines with J gene TRBJ2-4; D unresolved. Germline V lookup: CDR1 GTSNPN, CDR2 SVGIG (reference sequence). V was cut by 1 base and J by 0 bases, with 19 bases left in between. The CDR3 runs to 18 residues. The CDR3 DNA reads TGTGCCTGGAGTGACCCCCGGCGGCAGAGCATAGCCAAAAACATTCAGTACTTC. It yields the protein CAWSDPRRQSIAKNIQYF.